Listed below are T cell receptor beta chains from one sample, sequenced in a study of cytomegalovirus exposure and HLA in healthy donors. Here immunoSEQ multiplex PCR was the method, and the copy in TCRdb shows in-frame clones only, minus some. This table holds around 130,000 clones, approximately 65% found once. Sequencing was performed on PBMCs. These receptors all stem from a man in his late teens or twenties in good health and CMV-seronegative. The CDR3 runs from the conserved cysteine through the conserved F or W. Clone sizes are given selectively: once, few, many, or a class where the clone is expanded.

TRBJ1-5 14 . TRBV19 CASSMGLGDQPQHF
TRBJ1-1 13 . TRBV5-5 CASSLIWRAEAFF
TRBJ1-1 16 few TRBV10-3 CAISENPGTVRPEAFF
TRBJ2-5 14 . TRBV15 CATGPGTGQETQYF
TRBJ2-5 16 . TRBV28 CASSLLLGFGGETQYF
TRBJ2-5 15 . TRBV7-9 CASSLVSGGQETQYF
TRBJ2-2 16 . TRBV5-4 CASSIPDRGNTGELFF
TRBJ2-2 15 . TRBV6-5 CASSYRGPNTGELFF
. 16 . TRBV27 CASSPEGGFGSYEQYF
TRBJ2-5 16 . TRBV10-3 CAISGYKGLLQETQYF
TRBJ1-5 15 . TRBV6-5 CASSPTAGGHQPQHF
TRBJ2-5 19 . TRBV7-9 CASSLVSSSGVGVQETQYF
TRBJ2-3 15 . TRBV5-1 CASTRIGQGENTQYF
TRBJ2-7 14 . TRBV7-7 CASSLAGGEYEQYF
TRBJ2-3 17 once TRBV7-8 CASSLSRAGPSTDTQYF
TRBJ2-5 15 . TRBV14 CASSQVAGGPGTQYF
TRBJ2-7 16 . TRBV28 CASSETSSHLSYEQYF
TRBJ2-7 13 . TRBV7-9 CASSGTGAYEQYF
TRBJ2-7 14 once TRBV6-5 CASRTGADGYEQYF
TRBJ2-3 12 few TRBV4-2 CASGWRGDTQYF
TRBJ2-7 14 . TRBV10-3 CAISDQTSGYEQYF
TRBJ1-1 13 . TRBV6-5 CASRVTTGTEAFF
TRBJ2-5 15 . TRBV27 CASRVIRLGQETQYF
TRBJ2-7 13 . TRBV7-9 CASSPPTSYEQYF
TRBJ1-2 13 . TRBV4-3 CASSQVVGTAGTF
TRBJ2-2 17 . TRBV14 CASSRPGLAGAAGELFF
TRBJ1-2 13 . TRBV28 CASSAPTGYGYTF
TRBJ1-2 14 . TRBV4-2 CASSQEIPGRDYTF
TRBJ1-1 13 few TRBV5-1 CASSLTRDTEAFF
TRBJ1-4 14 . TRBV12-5 CASGPRGVGEKLFF
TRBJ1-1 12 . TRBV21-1 CASRGQSTEAFF
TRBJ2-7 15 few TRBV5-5 CASSLVRQESYEQYF
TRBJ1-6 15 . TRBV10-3 CAISPGQPNNSPLHF